This T cell receptor (beta chain) was recovered during a study of cytomegalovirus exposure and HLA in healthy donors. This CDR3 contains 15 residues. In germline, CDR1 is MNHNS, CDR2 SASEGT. The V and J ends lost 3 bases and 6 bases, in that order; junction bases with no gene match: 7. The PCR contained 60 Vbeta and 13 Jbeta primers. Profiling relied on immunoSEQ multiplex PCR, and the TCRdb table lists in-frame clones only, not all of them. This sample has 130,000 to 150,000 clones, with approximately 70% found just once. Sequenced: PBMCs. The TCR comes from a woman between 40 and 55 years old in good health and CMV-seronegative. V and J are TRBV6-1 and TRBJ2-7, with 11 bases lining up with TRBD1. In DNA, the CDR3 is TGTGCCAGCAGTGATAGGACAGGGGGCTGGGGCGAGCAGTACTTC. Protein: CASSDRTGGWGEQYF.